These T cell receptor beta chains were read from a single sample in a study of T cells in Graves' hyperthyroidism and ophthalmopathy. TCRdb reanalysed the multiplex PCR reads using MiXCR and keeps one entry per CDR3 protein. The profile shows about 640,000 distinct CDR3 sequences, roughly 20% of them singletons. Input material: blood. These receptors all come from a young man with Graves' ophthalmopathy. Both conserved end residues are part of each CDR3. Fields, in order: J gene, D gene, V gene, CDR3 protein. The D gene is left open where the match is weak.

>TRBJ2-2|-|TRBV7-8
CASSLGGSYTGELFF
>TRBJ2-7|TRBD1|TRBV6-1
CASSARGQGDFGSYEQYF
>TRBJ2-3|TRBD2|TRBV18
CASSQLATSTDTQYF
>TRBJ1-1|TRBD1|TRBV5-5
CASSYGQGRWNTEAFF
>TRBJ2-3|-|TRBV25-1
CASSPKGALGVTDTQYF
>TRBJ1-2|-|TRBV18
CASSPRQANYGYTF
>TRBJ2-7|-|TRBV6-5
CASSHSGDPTEQYF
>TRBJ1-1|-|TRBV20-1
CSARKGTEAFF
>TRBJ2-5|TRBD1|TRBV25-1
CASSWPGQAETQYF
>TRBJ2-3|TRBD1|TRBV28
CASRPPGQHSTDTQYF
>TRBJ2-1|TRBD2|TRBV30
CAWSQAGVGYNEQFF
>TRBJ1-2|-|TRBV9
CASSGGSLHNYGYTF
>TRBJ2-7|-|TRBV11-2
CASSFFREAYEQYF
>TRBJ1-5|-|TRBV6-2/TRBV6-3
CASSFQLDGNQPQHF
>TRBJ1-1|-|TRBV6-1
CASNRGLYTEAFF
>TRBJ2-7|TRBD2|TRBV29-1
CSVSRTSGSSYEQYF
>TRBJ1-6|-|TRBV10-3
CAISDGKQNNSPLHF
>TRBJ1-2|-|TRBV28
CASSLVGIGYGYTF
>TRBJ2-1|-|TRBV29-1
CSVAAATYNEQFF
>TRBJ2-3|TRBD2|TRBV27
CASSRLAGHSTDTQYF
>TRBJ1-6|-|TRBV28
CASSPIGGMGTINSPLHF
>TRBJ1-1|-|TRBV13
CASSSYSGIEAFF
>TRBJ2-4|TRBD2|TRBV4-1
CASSQGLARGVEKNIQYF
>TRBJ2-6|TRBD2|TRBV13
CASSLLAGGSGANVLTF
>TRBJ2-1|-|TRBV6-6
CASSYSRGYNEQFF
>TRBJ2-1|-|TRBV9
CASSGGIGRPSYNEQFF
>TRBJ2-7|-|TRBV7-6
CASSLGRRAYEQYF
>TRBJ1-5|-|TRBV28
CASVTGHNSNQPQHF
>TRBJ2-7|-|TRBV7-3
CASSLTGTTDEQYF
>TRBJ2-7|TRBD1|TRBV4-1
CASSQGQGGWQYF
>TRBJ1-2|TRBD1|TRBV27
CASLDRGYGYTF
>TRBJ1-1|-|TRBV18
CASSPRRAPEASF
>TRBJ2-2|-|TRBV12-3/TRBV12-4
CASSPLPRLASGELFF
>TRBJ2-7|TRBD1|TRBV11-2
CASSSIQGASYEQYF
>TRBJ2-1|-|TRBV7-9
CASSSQGRRDKNEQFF
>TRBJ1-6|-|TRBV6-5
CASSYGGQALHF
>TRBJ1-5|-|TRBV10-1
CASSESRGANQPQHF